This TCR beta chain is drawn from a study of T cells in Graves' hyperthyroidism and ophthalmopathy. Using RNA transcripts as the source, TCR beta CDR3 regions were amplified. The HTBI set primed first-round TCR CDR3 RT-PCR. TCRdb re-called the multiplex PCR reads with MiXCR, one entry per CDR3 protein. The sample includes tens of thousands of distinct CDR3 sequences, approximately 46% of them seen just once. Study-level findings and limits: Appearing also in blood were most of the thyroid clonotypes expanded above 0.001.

This clonotype was observed at least ten times. Its antigen is not known. Trimming removed 1 base from V and 0 bases from J, with 13 bases in between. CDR1 and CDR2 from the germline V gene are SGDLS and YYNGEE. The CDR3 consists of 16 residues. This sequence joins TRBV9 and TRBJ1-1, with TRBD1 as a possible D gene (5 bases). Sequencing was performed on blood. The TCR sequence derives from a woman younger than 45 with Graves' hyperthyroidism. CDR3 region: CASSVNEGRVNTEAFF. As DNA, the CDR3 is TGTGCCAGCAGCGTAAATGAGGGACGAGTGAACACTGAAGCTTTCTTT.